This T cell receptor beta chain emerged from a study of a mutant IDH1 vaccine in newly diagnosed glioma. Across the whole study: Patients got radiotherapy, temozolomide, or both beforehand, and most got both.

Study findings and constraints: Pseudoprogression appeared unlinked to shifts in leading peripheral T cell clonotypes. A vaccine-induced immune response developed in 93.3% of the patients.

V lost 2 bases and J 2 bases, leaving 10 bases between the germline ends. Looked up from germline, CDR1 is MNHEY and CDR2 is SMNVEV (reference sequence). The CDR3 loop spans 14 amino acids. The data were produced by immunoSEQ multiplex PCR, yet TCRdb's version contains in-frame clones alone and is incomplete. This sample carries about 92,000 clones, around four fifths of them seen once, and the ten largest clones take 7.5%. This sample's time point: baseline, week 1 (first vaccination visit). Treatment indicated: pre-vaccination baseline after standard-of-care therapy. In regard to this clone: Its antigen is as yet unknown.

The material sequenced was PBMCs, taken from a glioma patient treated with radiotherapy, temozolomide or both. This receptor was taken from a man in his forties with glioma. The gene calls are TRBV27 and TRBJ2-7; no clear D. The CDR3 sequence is CASSLAKTAYEQYF. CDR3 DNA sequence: TGTGCCAGCAGTTTAGCGAAAACCGCCTACGAGCAGTACTTC.